This T cell receptor beta chain appears in the sequencing data of a study of type 1 regulatory T cells. Study as a whole: T-allo10 is a Tr1-enriched, alloantigen-specific CD4 T cell product made in vitro.

V lost 6 bases and J lost 10, with 13 bases in between. Germline V gene sequence: CDR1 DFQATT, CDR2 SNEGSKA (reference sequence). The CDR3 sequence is 11 residues long. TCRdb used MiXCR to reprocess the reads, holding one entry per CDR3 protein. The table has tens of thousands of distinct CDR3 sequences, less than 25% seen once. This clonotype was found a few times. Its matching antigen is unknown. Study-level results: Compared with non-Tr1 cells, Tr1 cells showed a narrower TCR repertoire.

This sequence was found in a human donor in good health. The sequenced material came from cultured type 1 regulatory T (Tr1) cells, either the whole culture or a sorted fraction (not recorded which). The chain has TRBV20-1 and TRBJ2-1; the D gene is possibly TRBD2 (5 bases). CDR3 amino acids: CSAVTGKEQFF. CDR3 bases: TGCAGTGCCGTAACCGGGAAAGAGCAGTTCTTC.